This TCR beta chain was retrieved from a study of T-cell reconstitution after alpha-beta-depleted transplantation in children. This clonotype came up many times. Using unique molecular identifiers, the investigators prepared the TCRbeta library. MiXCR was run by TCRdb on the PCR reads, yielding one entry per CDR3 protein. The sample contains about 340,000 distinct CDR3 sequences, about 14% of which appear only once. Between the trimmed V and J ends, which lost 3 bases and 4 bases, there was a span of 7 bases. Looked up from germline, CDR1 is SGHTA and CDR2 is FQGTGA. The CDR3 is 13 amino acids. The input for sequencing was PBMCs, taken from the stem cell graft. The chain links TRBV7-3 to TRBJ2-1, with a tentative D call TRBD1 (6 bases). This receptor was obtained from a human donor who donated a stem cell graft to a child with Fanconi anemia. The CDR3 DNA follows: TGTGCCAGCAGCTTGGACAGATACAATGAGCAGTTCTTC. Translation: CASSLDRYNEQFF.